Each of the 14 T cell receptor beta chains below was sequenced from the same sample in a study of blood T cell repertoires in COVID-19. Profiling relied on immunoSEQ multiplex PCR, and the TCRdb table lists in-frame clones only, not all of them. The sample has 150,000 or so clones, about 80% seen once. Sample: peripheral blood. These receptors all come from a woman aged 60-70 years with acute or convalescent COVID-19.

The rearrangement joins TRBV18 to TRBJ2-3; 7 bases align to TRBD2. J lost 2 bases, V lost 2 bases, and 4 bases had no gene match. CDR3 size: 15 residues. CDR1 KGHSH and CDR2 LQKENI come from the germline V gene. The CDR3 DNA follows: TGTGCCAGCTCACCAGCGGGAGCAGTCACAGATACGCAGTATTTT. Amino acids: CASSPAGAVTDTQYF.

Only one count was recorded for this clone. The V call is TRBV27, the J call TRBJ2-7; a weak D match, TRBD1 (5 bases). V was cut by 4 bases and J by 1 base, with 11 bases left in between. The CDR3 has 14 amino acids. Germline values: CDR1 MNHEY, CDR2 SMNVEV (reference sequence). The CDR3 coding sequence is TGTGCCAGCAGTTCCAGGGTTGGGTCCTACGAGCAGTACTTC. Amino acid sequence: CASSSRVGSYEQYF.

The rearrangement links TRBV15 to TRBJ1-1; tentative D call: TRBD1 (6 bases). V lost 10 bases and J 2 bases, leaving 14 bases between the germline ends. The CDR3 spans 13 residues. Germline V gene sequence: CDR1 LNHNV, CDR2 YYDKDF (reference sequence). CDR3 bases: TGTGCCATCCGAGACAGGATCAACACTGAAGCTTTCTTT. Translation: CAIRDRINTEAFF.

The chain recombines TRBV5-5 with TRBJ1-5; D is unresolved. CDR1 is SGHKS, CDR2 YYEKEE, per germline (reference sequence). V was pared by 7 bases and J by 1 base, with 12 bases between. The CDR3 has 14 residues. This CDR3 is CASSSSTSNQPQHF. For the CDR3, the DNA is TGTGCCAGCTCGTCGAGTACGAGCAATCAGCCCCAGCATTTT.

This clone was counted only a few times. This chain uses TRBV3-1 (or the pseudogene TRBV3-2) with TRBJ1-2, with 7 bases identical to TRBD1. The junction had 13 bases not matched to a gene; V was cut back by 4 bases and J by 5 bases. CDR1 and CDR2 from the germline V gene are LGHDT and YNNKEL (reference sequence). The CDR3 runs 16 residues. The CDR3 protein is CASSRGGGRGVYGYTF. CDR3 sequence (DNA): TGTGCCAGCAGCCGAGGAGGGGGCAGGGGCGTTTATGGCTACACCTTC.

The V and J genes are TRBV5-4 and TRBJ2-5, with D possibly being TRBD2 (6 bases). With 1 base removed from V and 5 bases from J, the gap between germline ends came to 12 bases. CDR3 length equals 14 residues. Germline V lookup: CDR1 SGHNT, CDR2 YYREEE (reference sequence). The CDR3 DNA reads as TGTGCCAGCAGCTTGAGCGGGCTGCCGGAGACCCAGTACTTC. Protein sequence: CASSLSGLPETQYF.

The V gene is TRBV2, the J gene TRBJ2-7; 9 positions match TRBD2. This CDR3 region has 18 residues. Germline-derived CDR1 and CDR2 are SNHLY and FYNNEI. The junction had 17 bases not matched to a gene; V was cut back by 6 bases and J by 2 bases. The CDR3 DNA reads as TGTGCCAGCAGACGACGGCTAGCGGGAAATTTTAAGGCCTACGAGCAGTACTTC. Its protein is CASRRRLAGNFKAYEQYF.

This clone was counted a single time. This sequence joins TRBV4-1 and TRBJ1-2, with TRBD1 matching 8 bases. Germline V gene data show CDR1 as MGHRA and CDR2 as YSYEKL. The CDR3 runs to 15 residues. The junction had 10 bases not matched to a gene; V was cut back by 2 bases and J by 8 bases. CDR3 sequence: CASSQYGQGSYGYTF. CDR3 nucleotide sequence: TGCGCCAGCAGCCAATATGGACAGGGATCGTACGGCTACACCTTC.

The chain is built from TRBV18 and TRBJ1-5, with 7 bases aligning to TRBD1. Germline V gene data show CDR1 as KGHSH and CDR2 as LQKENI. V trimming: 0 bases; J trimming: 4 bases; junction bases outside the gene matches: 3. CDR3 size: 15 residues. The CDR3 here is CASSPPNRGNQPQHF. CDR3 sequence (DNA): TGTGCCAGCTCACCACCGAACAGGGGTAATCAGCCCCAGCATTTT.

The chain couples TRBV18 to TRBJ2-7, with D possibly TRBD2 on 6 matching bases. The CDR3 runs to 13 residues. V was cut by 3 bases and J by 6 bases, with 12 bases left in between. Germline values: CDR1 KGHSH, CDR2 LQKENI. CDR3 sequence (DNA): TGTGCCAGCTCACCGACTAGTTTCCGCGAGCAGTACTTC. This translates into CASSPTSFREQYF.

The V and J genes are TRBV4-1 and TRBJ2-7; 7 bases line up with TRBD1. CDR3 length: 16 residues. V trimming: 3 bases; J trimming: 4 bases; junction bases outside the gene matches: 12. The V gene's germline CDR1 is MGHRA and CDR2 YSYEKL. Here the CDR3 reads CASSQRNRDSLYEQYF. CDR3 coding DNA: TGCGCCAGCAGCCAGAGAAACCGGGACAGTTTGTACGAGCAGTACTTC.

The chain carries TRBV7-7 and TRBJ2-5; D gene ambiguous. The V and J ends lost 6 bases and 3 bases respectively, with 11 bases between them. The V gene's germline CDR1 is SSHAT and CDR2 FNYEAQ (reference sequence). The CDR3 extends over 13 amino acids. Written as DNA, the CDR3 is TGTGCCAGCAGTCGCCGTTTAGAAGAGACCCAGTACTTC. Translated: CASSRRLEETQYF.

The DNA of the CDR3 is TGCGCCAGCAGCCAAGATCGGGTCGCTGAAGCTTTCTTT. It encodes CASSQDRVAEAFF. The chain joins TRBV4-3 to TRBJ1-1; D is uncertain. Germline V gene sequence: CDR1 LGHNA, CDR2 YSLEER. The CDR3 extends over 13 amino acids. V was clipped by 0 bases and J by 6 bases, with 8 bases between them.

This rearrangement joins TRBV6-2 or TRBV6-3 to TRBJ2-3; 10 bases are shared with TRBD2. This CDR3 region has 14 residues. The J segment lost 6 bases and the V segment lost 5 bases, leaving 5 bases of the junction unmatched. CDR1 MNHEY and CDR2 SVGEGT come from the germline V gene. The CDR3 reads CASSRTSGRDTQYF. In DNA form, the CDR3 reads TGTGCCAGCAGTCGGACTAGCGGAAGGGATACGCAGTATTTT.